This TCR beta chain was sequenced in a study of metastatic and nonmetastatic thyroid tumors. Whole-study findings and limits: A significant increase in TCR beta diversity was reportedly seen in malignant thyroid tumors relative to benign nodules, in blood and tumor.

Treatment of any kind had been given to no patient before thyroid surgery. Trimming cost V 6 bases and J 0 bases, with 10 bases left between them. This CDR3 has 13 residues. CDR1 DFQATT and CDR2 SNEGSKA come from the germline V gene (reference sequence). This clone was detected many times. No antigen is known for it. Methods used by the authors: The distant-metastasis classifier for papillary thyroid cancer was built from CDR3 differences across clinicopathological groups. MiXCR was used by TCRdb to re-call the PCR reads. For this entry, the V and J calls and clone size follow TCRdb and not the study's own pipeline. The sample carries fewer than 30,000 clones, about 17% recorded once.

Sequencing used blood. This receptor was obtained from a female donor with papillary thyroid cancer or a benign thyroid nodule (not recorded which). Some clones in this sample may be carry-over from other donors' samples. The chain joins TRBV20-1 to TRBJ2-3, with unresolved D. The CDR3 is CSARRVSTDTQYF. The CDR3 coding sequence is TGCAGTGCCAGACGGGTCAGCACAGATACGCAGTATTTT.